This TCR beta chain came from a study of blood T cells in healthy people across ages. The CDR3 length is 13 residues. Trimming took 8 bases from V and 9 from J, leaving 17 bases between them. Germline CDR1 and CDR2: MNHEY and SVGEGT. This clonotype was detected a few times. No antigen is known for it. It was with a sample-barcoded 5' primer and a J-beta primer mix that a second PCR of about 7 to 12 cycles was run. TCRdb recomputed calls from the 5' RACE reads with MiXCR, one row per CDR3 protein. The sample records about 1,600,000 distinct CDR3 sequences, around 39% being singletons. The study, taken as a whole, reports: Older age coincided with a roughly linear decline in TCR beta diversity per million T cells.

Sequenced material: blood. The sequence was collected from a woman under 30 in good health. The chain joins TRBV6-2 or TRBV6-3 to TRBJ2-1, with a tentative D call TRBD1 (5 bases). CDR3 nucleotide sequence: TGTGCCAGCGCCACCGACAGCTATGGTGAGCAGTTCTTC. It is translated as CASATDSYGEQFF.